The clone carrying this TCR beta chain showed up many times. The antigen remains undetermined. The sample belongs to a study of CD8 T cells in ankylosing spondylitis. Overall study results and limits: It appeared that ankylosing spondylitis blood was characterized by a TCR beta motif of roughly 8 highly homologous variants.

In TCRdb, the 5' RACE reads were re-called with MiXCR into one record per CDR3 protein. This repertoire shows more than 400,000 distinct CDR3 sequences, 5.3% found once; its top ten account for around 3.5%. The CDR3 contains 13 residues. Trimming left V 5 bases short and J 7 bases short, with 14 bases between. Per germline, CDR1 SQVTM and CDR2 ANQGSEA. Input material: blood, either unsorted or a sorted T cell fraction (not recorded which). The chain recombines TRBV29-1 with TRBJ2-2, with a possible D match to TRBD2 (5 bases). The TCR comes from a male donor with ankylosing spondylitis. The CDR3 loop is CSVRSLSGGELFF. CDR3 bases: TGCAGCGTTCGATCCCTAAGCGGCGGGGAGCTGTTTTTT.